This T cell receptor beta chain came from a study of blood T cell repertoires in COVID-19. Clones were read by immunoSEQ multiplex PCR, and TCRdb kept only the in-frame ones, dropping some. The sample records 130,000 to 150,000 clones, roughly 88% being singletons. The CDR3 is 15 amino acids. V was pared by 1 base and J by 4 bases, with 12 bases between. From germline, CDR1 is SGHRS and CDR2 YFSETQ. The chain carries TRBV5-1 and TRBJ2-1, with D tentatively TRBD1 (6 bases). Sequenced sample: peripheral blood. This TCR derives from a woman between 55 and 75 years old with COVID-19, enrolled during active disease. The CDR3 protein is CASSLLAGEYNEQFF. CDR3 bases: TGCGCCAGCAGCTTGTTGGCAGGGGAGTACAATGAGCAGTTCTTC. Full variable domain (missing parts from reference TRBV5-1 and TRBJ2-1): KAGVTQTPRYLIKTRGQQVTLSCSPISGHRSVSWYQQTPGQGLQFLFEYFSETQRNKGNFPGRFSGRQFSNSRSEMNVSTLELGDSALYLCASSLLAGEYNEQFFGPGTRLTVL.